This entry lists 14 T cell receptor beta chains sequenced from one sample in a study of T cell responses to AZD1222 COVID-19 vaccine. Sequencing was performed with immunoSEQ multiplex PCR; in TCRdb, only in-frame clones are kept and a portion is missing. The data contain around 100,000 clones, about 90% of them singletons. The sequencing used peripheral blood, collected 28 days after the second AZD1222 dose. These receptors originate from an adult who received the AZD1222 COVID-19 vaccine.

This chain links TRBV30 with TRBJ2-1; 10 nucleotides align to TRBD2. The CDR3 has 16 amino acids. V lost 3 bases and J lost 6; bases outside the gene matches: 11. Looked up from germline, CDR1 is GTSNPN and CDR2 is SVGIG (reference sequence). CDR3 amino acids: CAWRDLAGALGNEQFF. The CDR3 DNA follows: TGTGCCTGGAGAGATCTAGCGGGAGCGTTAGGCAATGAGCAGTTCTTC.

This clone has only one observation. V gene TRBV5-1 combines with J gene TRBJ2-3, with TRBD1 matching over 7 bases. Germline values: CDR1 SGHRS, CDR2 YFSETQ. The CDR3 is 15 residues long. With V trimmed by 3 bases and J by 0 bases, 4 bases remained unmatched. The CDR3 coding sequence is TGCGCCAGCAGCTCGGGACAGTCTAGCACAGATACGCAGTATTTT. It translates to CASSSGQSSTDTQYF.

This rearrangement joins TRBV19 to TRBJ2-7; a possible D gene is TRBD1 (6 bases). CDR3 length: 15 amino acids. Trimming cost V 5 bases and J 4 bases, with 18 bases left between them. Germline V CDR1 and CDR2: LNHDA, SQIVND (reference sequence). CDR3 nucleotides: TGTGCCAGTAGTGCTCTAGGACAGACCTCTTACGAGCAGTACTTC. Encoded protein: CASSALGQTSYEQYF.

This chain joins TRBV2 and TRBJ1-1; D is ambiguous. This CDR3 is 12 amino acids long. V gave up 7 bases and J gave up 1 base, with 7 bases separating them. Per germline, CDR1 SNHLY and CDR2 FYNNEI. The CDR3 here is CASTRWNTEAFF. The DNA for the CDR3 is TGTGCCAGCACGCGGTGGAACACTGAAGCTTTCTTT.

This chain uses TRBV10-3 with TRBJ1-1; D is uncertain. This CDR3 has 12 amino acids. Germline lookup yields CDR1 ENHRY and CDR2 SYGVKD. With 3 bases removed from V and 4 bases from J, the gap between germline ends came to 6 bases. The CDR3 loop is CAISEGVTEAFF. The CDR3 DNA reads TGTGCCATCAGTGAAGGTGTCACTGAAGCTTTCTTT.

The chain employs TRBV24-1 and TRBJ1-4; 9 bases align to TRBD1. J gave up 5 bases and V 6 bases, and 0 bases lay outside the gene matches. The V gene's germline CDR1 is KGHDR and CDR2 SFDVKD. The CDR3 sequence is 13 residues long. The CDR3 here is CATSTGGNEKLFF. CDR3 in DNA: TGTGCCACCAGTACAGGGGGCAATGAAAAACTGTTTTTT.

The genes are TRBV7-6 and TRBJ1-4, with TRBD1 matching 9 bases. The CDR3 is 15 residues long. The germline V gene has CDR1 SGHVS and CDR2 FNYEAQ. After removal of 4 bases from V and 2 bases from J, the junction contained 2 bases not matched to a gene. The CDR3 DNA sequence: TGTGCCAGCAGCTCGACAGGGGGGACTAATGAAAAACTGTTTTTT. As protein: CASSSTGGTNEKLFF.

The chain employs TRBV18 and TRBJ1-3; no reliable D call. Germline V gene sequence: CDR1 KGHSH, CDR2 LQKENI. This CDR3 is built from 17 residues. With 3 bases removed from V and 0 bases from J, the gap between germline ends came to 15 bases. The CDR3 is CASSPGGSGISGNTIYF. The CDR3 DNA is TGTGCCAGCTCACCGGGTGGATCAGGAATCTCTGGAAACACCATATATTTT.

The chain carries TRBV6-5 and TRBJ2-5; no clear D. The CDR3 length is 13 residues. Deletions cut 2 bases from V and 3 bases from J, with 7 bases between. Germline assignment: CDR1 MNHEY and CDR2 SVGAGI. The CDR3: CASSYDRKETQYF. CDR3 DNA sequence: TGTGCCAGCAGTTACGACCGGAAAGAGACCCAGTACTTC.

The chain recombines TRBV2 with TRBJ2-7; 10 bases line up with TRBD2. V lost 5 bases and J lost 4; bases outside the gene matches: 5. The CDR3 is made up of 14 amino acids. The germline gives CDR1 SNHLY, CDR2 FYNNEI. CDR3 sequence: CASSKMGLAYEQYF. The CDR3 coding sequence is TGTGCCAGCAGTAAAATGGGACTAGCGTACGAGCAGTACTTC.

The chain joins TRBV5-4 to TRBJ2-1; TRBD2 matches at 12 bases. With 2 bases clipped from V and 5 bases from J, the junction kept 2 bases outside the gene matches. CDR3 length equals 15 residues. CDR1 and CDR2 (germline): SGHNT, YYREEE (reference sequence). The CDR3 loop is CASSLGLAGHNEQFF. The CDR3 DNA sequence: TGTGCCAGCAGCTTAGGACTAGCGGGGCACAATGAGCAGTTCTTC.

This rearrangement joins TRBV6-5 to TRBJ1-1, with TRBD1 identical over 8 bases. The germline V gene has CDR1 MNHEY and CDR2 SVGAGI. Trimming removed 0 bases from V and 5 bases from J; junction bases left unmatched: 5. The CDR3 length is 15 residues. DNA for the CDR3: TGTGCCAGCAGTTACTCCAGAACAGGGGGAACTGAAGCTTTCTTT. This sequence encodes CASSYSRTGGTEAFF.

The chain couples TRBV12-3 or TRBV12-4 to TRBJ2-1; D ambiguous. The CDR3 totals 11 residues. Trimming removed 3 bases at V and 9 bases at J, with 6 bases between. The CDR3 DNA follows: TGTGCCAGCAGTTTTTGGGGTGAGCAGTTCTTC. This encodes CASSFWGEQFF.

This clone appeared once. The chain has TRBV5-1 and TRBJ2-2; D might be TRBD1 (5 bases). Germline values: CDR1 SGHRS, CDR2 YFSETQ. This CDR3 has 15 residues. Trimming took off 1 base at V and 1 base at J, with 8 bases between the two ends. The CDR3 here is CASSLSQGNTGELFF. The CDR3 nucleotides are TGCGCCAGCAGCTTGTCCCAGGGGAACACCGGGGAGCTGTTTTTT.